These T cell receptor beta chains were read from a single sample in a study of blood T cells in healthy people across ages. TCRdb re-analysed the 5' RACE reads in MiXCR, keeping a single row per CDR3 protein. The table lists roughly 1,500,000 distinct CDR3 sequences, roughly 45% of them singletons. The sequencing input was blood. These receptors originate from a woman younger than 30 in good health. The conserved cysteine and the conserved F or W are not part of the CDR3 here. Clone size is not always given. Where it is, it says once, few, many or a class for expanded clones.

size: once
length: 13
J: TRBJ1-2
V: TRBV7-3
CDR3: ASSLKGTGGNGYT

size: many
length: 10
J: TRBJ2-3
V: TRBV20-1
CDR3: SAKGPPDTQY

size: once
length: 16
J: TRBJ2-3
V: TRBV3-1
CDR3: ASSQVNVGLAGADTQY

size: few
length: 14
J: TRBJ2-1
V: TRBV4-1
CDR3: ASSQDPSAEYNEQF

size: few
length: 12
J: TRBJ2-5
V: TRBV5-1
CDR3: ASSPTGMKETQY

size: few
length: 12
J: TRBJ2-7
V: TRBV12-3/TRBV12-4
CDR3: ASQGTSGSYEQY

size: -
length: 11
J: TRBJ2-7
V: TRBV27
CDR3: ASKRKPSNEQY

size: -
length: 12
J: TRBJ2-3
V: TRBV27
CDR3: ASRSNTGEDTQY

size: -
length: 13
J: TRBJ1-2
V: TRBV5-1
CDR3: ASSLARGVGYGYT

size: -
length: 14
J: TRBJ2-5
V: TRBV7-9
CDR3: ASSLRGTMLQETQY

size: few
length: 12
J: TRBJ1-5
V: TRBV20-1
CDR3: SARGTEPRQPQH

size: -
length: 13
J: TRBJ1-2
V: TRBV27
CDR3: ATKNSWGAFYGYT

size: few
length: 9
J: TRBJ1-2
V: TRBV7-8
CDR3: ASGQRDGYT

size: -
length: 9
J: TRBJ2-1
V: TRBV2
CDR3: ARRGTNEQF

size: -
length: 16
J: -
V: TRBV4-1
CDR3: ASSQDPGQGVMTYEQY

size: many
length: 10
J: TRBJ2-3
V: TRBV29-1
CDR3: SVVGREDTQY

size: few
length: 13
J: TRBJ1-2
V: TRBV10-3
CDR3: AITGKRAIIDGYT

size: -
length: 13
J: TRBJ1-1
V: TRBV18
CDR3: ASSPAERLNTEAF

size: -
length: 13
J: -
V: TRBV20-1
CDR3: SARVYRETSYEQY